Listed below are T cell receptor beta chains from one sample, sequenced in a study of OX40 agonist ivuxolimab in advanced cancers. The protocol was immunoSEQ multiplex PCR, while the TCRdb copy is restricted to in-frame clones and leaves out a portion. Found here are fewer than 100,000 clones, 85% to 90% of them singletons; the top ten hold over 10%. Specimen: CD4+ or CD8+ T cells sorted from blood, collected in a trial of the OX40 agonist ivuxolimab. The receptors derive from an adult with an advanced solid tumor such as melanoma, head and neck, liver or kidney cancer. The CDR3 runs from the conserved cysteine through the conserved F or W. The D gene is left open where the match is weak. Some rows have no size entry. The others give once, few or many, or a class for an expanded clone.

V gene	D gene	J gene	clone size	CDR3 protein	CDR3 DNA
TRBV7-8	NA	TRBJ2-5	NA	CASSLAALGETQYF	TGTGCCAGCAGCTTAGCAGCTCTAGGGGAGACCCAGTACTTC
TRBV5-1	TRBD2	TRBJ2-1	NA	CASSYLILAGGSNEQFF	TGCGCCAGCAGCTATTTGATACTAGCGGGAGGCTCCAATGAGCAGTTCTTC
TRBV11-3	TRBD2	TRBJ2-3	NA	CASSSRLGTRGTQFTDTQYF	TGTGCCAGCAGCTCTAGGCTGGGGACTAGGGGAACCCAGTTCACAGATACGCAGTATTTT
TRBV30	NA	TRBJ2-5	NA	CAWSSGAGRETQYF	TGTGCCTGGAGTTCGGGGGCCGGACGGGAGACCCAGTACTTC
TRBV19	NA	TRBJ2-5	few	CASSRGRETTGETQYF	TGTGCCAGTAGTAGGGGACGGGAGACGACCGGGGAGACCCAGTACTTC
TRBV5-6	NA	TRBJ1-3	NA	CASSSDSGNTIYF	TGTGCCAGCAGCTCGGACAGTGGAAACACCATATATTTT
TRBV25-1	TRBD1	TRBJ1-3	NA	CASSESRTGGVGNTIYF	TGTGCCAGCAGTGAATCAAGGACAGGGGGAGTGGGAAACACCATATATTTT
TRBV6-5	NA	TRBJ2-7	once	CASSYVGQDYEQYF	TGTGCCAGCAGTTACGTCGGGCAGGACTACGAGCAGTACTTC
TRBV27	TRBD2	TRBJ2-7	NA	CASTLPGLAYEQYF	TGTGCCAGCACCCTCCCGGGACTAGCCTACGAGCAGTACTTC
TRBV10-1	NA	TRBJ2-2	NA	CASSAGGPGELFF	TGCGCCAGTAGTGCTGGGGGCCCCGGGGAGCTGTTTTTT
TRBV4-1	TRBD1	TRBJ2-7	NA	CASSQDRFFARDRGREQYF	TGCGCCAGCAGCCAAGATAGATTTTTCGCCAGGGACAGGGGGCGCGAGCAGTACTTC
TRBV6-1	TRBD1	TRBJ2-4	NA	CASSEHRGQLPTKNIQYF	TGTGCCAGCAGTGAACACAGGGGGCAGCTTCCAACCAAAAACATTCAGTACTTC